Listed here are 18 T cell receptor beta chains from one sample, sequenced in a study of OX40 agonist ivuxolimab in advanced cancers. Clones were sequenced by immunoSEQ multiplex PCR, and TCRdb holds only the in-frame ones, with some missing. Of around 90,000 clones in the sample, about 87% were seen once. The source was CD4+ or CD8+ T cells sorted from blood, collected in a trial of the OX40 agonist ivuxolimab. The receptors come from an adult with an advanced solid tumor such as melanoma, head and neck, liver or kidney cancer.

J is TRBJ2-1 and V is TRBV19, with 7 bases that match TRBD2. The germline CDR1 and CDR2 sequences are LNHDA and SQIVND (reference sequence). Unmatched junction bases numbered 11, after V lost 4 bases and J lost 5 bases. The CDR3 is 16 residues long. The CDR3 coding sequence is TGTGCCAGTAGTACCTGGGGGGGTAAGGGGAACAATGAGCAGTTCTTC. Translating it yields CASSTWGGKGNNEQFF. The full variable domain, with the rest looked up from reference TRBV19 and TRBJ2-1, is DGGITQSPKYLFRKEGQNVTLSCEQNLNHDAMYWYRQDPGQGLRLIYYSQIVNDFQKGDIAEGYSVSREKKESFPLTVTSAQKNPTAFYLCASSTWGGKGNNEQFFGPGTRLTVL.

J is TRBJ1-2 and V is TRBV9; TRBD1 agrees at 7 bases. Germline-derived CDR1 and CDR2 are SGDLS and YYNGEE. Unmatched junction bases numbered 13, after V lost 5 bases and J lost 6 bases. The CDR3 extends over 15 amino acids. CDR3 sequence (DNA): TGTGCCAGCAGTACGACCGGGACAGCTTTTAATGGCTACACCTTC. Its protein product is CASSTTGTAFNGYTF.

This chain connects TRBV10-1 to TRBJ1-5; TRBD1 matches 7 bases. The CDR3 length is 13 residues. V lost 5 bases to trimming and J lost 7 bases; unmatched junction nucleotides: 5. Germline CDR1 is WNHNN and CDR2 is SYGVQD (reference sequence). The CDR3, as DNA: TGCGCCAGCAGTACCGACAGGGACCAGCCCCAGCATTTT. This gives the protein CASSTDRDQPQHF.

The CDR3 DNA reads TGTGCCAGCAGCTACACAGGGGGCTGGGATTCACCCCTCCACTTT. Its protein is CASSYTGGWDSPLHF. The chain has TRBV5-6 and TRBJ1-6; 9 nucleotides agree with TRBD1. This CDR3 is 15 amino acids long. CDR1 and CDR2 (germline): SGHDT, YYEEEE. Losses at the gene ends were 3 bases for V and 8 bases for J; bases not matched to a gene: 6. Variable domain in full (rest from reference TRBV5-6 and TRBJ1-6): DAGVTQSPTHLIKTRGQQVTLRCSPKSGHDTVSWYQQALGQGPQFIFQYYEEEERQRGNFPDRFSGHQFPNYSSELNVNALLLGDSALYLCASSYTGGWDSPLHFGNGTRLTVT.

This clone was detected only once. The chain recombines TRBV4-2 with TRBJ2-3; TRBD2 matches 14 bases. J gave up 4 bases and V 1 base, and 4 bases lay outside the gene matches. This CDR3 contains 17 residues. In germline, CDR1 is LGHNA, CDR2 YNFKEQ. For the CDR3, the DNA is TGTGCCAGCAGCCAAGCGGGGACTAGCGGGAGTCCAGATACGCAGTATTTT. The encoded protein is CASSQAGTSGSPDTQYF.

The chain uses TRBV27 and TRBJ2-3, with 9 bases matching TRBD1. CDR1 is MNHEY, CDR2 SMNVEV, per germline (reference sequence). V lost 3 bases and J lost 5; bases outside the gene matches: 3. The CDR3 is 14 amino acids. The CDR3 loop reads CASSFRTGVDTQYF. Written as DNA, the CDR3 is TGTGCCAGCAGTTTTAGGACAGGGGTAGATACGCAGTATTTT.

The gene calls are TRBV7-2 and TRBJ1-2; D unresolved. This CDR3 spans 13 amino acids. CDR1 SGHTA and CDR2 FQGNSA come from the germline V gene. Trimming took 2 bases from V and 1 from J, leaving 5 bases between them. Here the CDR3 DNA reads TGTGCCAGCAGCTTACCAGTTAACTATGGCTACACCTTC. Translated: CASSLPVNYGYTF. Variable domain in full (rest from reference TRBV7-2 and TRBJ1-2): GAGVSQSPSNKVTEKGKDVELRCDPISGHTALYWYRQSLGQGLEFLIYFQGNSAPDKSGLPSDRFSAERTGGSVSTLTIQRTQQEDSAVYLCASSLPVNYGYTFGSGTRLTVV.

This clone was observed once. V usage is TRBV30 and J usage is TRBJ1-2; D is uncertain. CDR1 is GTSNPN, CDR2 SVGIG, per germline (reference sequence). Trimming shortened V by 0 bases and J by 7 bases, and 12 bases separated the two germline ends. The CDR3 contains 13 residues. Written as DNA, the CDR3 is TGTGCCTGGAGTGTAGTGGGTAACGGTGGCTACACCTTC. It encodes CAWSVVGNGGYTF.

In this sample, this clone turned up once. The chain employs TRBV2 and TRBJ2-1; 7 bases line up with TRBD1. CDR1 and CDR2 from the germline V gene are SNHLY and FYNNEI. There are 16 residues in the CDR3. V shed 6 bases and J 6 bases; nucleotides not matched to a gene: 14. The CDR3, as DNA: TGTGCCAGCAGAGGACAGGTTCCTCCTTTGAGCAATGAGCAGTTCTTC. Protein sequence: CASRGQVPPLSNEQFF.

CDR3 region: CASTPGPENTEAFF. The DNA of the CDR3 is TGCGCCAGCACCCCAGGGCCTGAGAACACTGAAGCTTTCTTT. The V gene is TRBV5-1, the J gene TRBJ1-1, with a possible D match to TRBD1 (5 bases). Germline CDR1 is SGHRS and CDR2 is YFSETQ. The length of the CDR3 is 14 residues. V was trimmed by 6 bases and J by 1 base, leaving 13 bases between them.

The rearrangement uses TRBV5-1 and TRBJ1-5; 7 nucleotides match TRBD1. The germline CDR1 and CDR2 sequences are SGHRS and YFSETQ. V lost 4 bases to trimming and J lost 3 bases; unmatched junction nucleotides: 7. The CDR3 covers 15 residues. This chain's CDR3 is CASSKETGNNQPQHF. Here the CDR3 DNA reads TGCGCCAGCAGCAAGGAGACAGGGAACAATCAGCCCCAGCATTTT.

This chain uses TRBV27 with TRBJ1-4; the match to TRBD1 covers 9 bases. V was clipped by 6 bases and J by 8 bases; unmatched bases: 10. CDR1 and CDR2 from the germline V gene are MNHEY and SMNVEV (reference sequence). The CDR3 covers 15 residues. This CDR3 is CASSYGTGGKEKLFF. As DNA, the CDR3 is TGTGCCAGCAGCTACGGAACAGGGGGCAAAGAAAAACTGTTTTTT. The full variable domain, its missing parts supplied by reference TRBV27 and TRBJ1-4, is EAQVTQNPRYLITVTGKKLTVTCSQNMNHEYMSWYRQDPGLGLRQIYYSMNVEVTDKGDVPEGYKVSRKEKRNFPLILESPSPNQTSLYFCASSYGTGGKEKLFFGSGTQLSVL.

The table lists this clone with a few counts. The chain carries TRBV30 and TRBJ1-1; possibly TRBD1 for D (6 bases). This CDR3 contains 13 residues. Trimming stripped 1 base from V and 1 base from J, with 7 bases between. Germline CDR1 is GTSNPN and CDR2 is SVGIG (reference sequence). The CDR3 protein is CAWSGGQNTEAFF. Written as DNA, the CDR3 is TGTGCCTGGAGTGGGGGGCAGAACACTGAAGCTTTCTTT.

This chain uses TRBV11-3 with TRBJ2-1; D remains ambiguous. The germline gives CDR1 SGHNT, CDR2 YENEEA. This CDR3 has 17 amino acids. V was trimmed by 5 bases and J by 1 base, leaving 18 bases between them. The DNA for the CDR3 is TGTGCCAGCAGCCACCGCCTCGACGCTCTGTCCTACAATGAGCAGTTCTTC. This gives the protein CASSHRLDALSYNEQFF.

CDR3 protein: CASRIRVQSYEQYF. CDR3 nucleotides: TGTGCCAGCCGGATCCGGGTCCAATCCTACGAGCAGTACTTC. The rearrangement joins TRBV2 to TRBJ2-7; D is unresolved. In germline, CDR1 is SNHLY, CDR2 FYNNEI. This CDR3 spans 14 amino acids. Trimming stripped 8 bases from V and 1 base from J, with 15 bases between.

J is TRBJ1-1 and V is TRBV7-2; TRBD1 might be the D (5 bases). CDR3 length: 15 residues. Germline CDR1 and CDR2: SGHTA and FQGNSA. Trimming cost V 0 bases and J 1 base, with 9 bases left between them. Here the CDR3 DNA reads TGTGCCAGCAGCTTAGCGGGACGTGGGAACACTGAAGCTTTCTTT. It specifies CASSLAGRGNTEAFF.

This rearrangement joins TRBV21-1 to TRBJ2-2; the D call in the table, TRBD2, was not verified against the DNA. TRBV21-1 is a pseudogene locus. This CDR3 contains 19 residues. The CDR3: CASSNLSGLATTGTGELFF. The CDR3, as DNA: TGTGCCAGCAGCAACCTATCTGGACTAGCGACCACCGGGACCGGGGAGCTGTTTTTT.

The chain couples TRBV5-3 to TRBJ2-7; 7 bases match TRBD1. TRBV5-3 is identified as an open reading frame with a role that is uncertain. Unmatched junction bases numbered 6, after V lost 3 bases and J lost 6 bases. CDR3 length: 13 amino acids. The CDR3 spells CARSSRDRSEQYV. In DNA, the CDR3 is TGTGCCAGAAGCTCCCGGGACAGAAGCGAGCAGTACGTC.